The text below deals with one T cell receptor (beta chain). What it recognizes is unknown. These data come from a study of blood T cells in healthy people across ages. Study context: Using template switching, researchers captured about one barcoded beta molecule for each two T cells. General study results and limits: The unknown donor CMV status may have confounded expanded clonotype changes. With naive T cell percentage, TCR beta diversity showed a strong correlation.

Then a second PCR, running about 7 to 11 cycles, was carried out with a sample-barcoded 5' primer and a J-beta primer mix. In TCRdb, the 5' RACE reads were re-called with MiXCR into one record per CDR3 protein. The top ten clones hold under 20% of a sample with about 1 million distinct CDR3 sequences, 35% to 55% of them seen once. Per the germline V gene, CDR1 is DFQATT and CDR2 is SNEGSKA (reference sequence). V was pared by 3 bases and J by 4 bases, with 7 bases between. The CDR3 is made up of 12 amino acids. The TCR was taken from a woman aged 60-70 years in good health. V is TRBV20-1 and J is TRBJ1-5; no clear D. Sample: blood. The CDR3 DNA follows: TGCAGTGCTAGTCCCCGTAATCAGCCCCAGCATTTT. It translates to CSASPRNQPQHF.